This is a list of T cell receptor beta chains from one sample in a study of cytomegalovirus exposure and HLA in healthy donors. Profiled with immunoSEQ multiplex PCR; TCRdb holds only in-frame clones, not every one. The sample holds roughly 52,000 clones, approximately 90% seen once. Sequenced sample: PBMCs. The source of these receptors is a young man in good health and CMV-seronegative. Each CDR3 is given with its conserved first and last residue. The order of the fields is J gene, V gene, clone size, D gene, CDR3 DNA, CDR3 protein. D genes are given only for firm matches. Not every row has a clone size; where given, it reads once, few, many or a size class.

>TRBJ2-7|TRBV7-9|NA|NA
TGTGCCAGCAGCTCGCTCCTAGCGCGAGGCTACGAGCAGTACTTC
CASSSLLARGYEQYF
>TRBJ2-1|TRBV2|NA|TRBD2
TGTGCCAGCAGTGATTGGGGCGGGAGGCTCCTTTACAATGAGCAGTTCTTC
CASSDWGGRLLYNEQFF
>TRBJ2-3|TRBV2|NA|NA
TGTGCCAGCACTAGGACAGACACAGATACGCAGTATTTT
CASTRTDTDTQYF
>TRBJ2-7|TRBV30|NA|TRBD1
TGTGCCTTACAGGGGGCCTATTCCTACGAGCAGTACTTC
CALQGAYSYEQYF
>TRBJ2-3|TRBV7-9|NA|NA
TGTGCCAGCAGCTTGCCGAGGGTTGGCAGCACAGATACGCAGTATTTT
CASSLPRVGSTDTQYF
>TRBJ2-6|TRBV21-1|NA|NA
TGTGCCAGCAGCAATCCACCTGTGGGACAGTGGAACGTCCTGACTTTC
CASSNPPVGQWNVLTF
>TRBJ2-5|TRBV5-1|NA|TRBD2
TGCGCCAGCAGCTTGGGACCACTAGCGAGCCAAGAGACCCAGTACTTC
CASSLGPLASQETQYF
>TRBJ1-2|TRBV6-1|NA|NA
TGTGCCAGTAGACAGGCTATCTATGGCTACACCTTC
CASRQAIYGYTF
>TRBJ2-1|TRBV30|NA|TRBD2
TGTGCCTGGAGTGTAAAACTAGCGACTGAGCAGTTCTTC
CAWSVKLATEQFF
>TRBJ2-7|TRBV18|NA|NA
TGTGCCAGCTCACCGACAGAAATATGGCACGAGCAGTACTTC
CASSPTEIWHEQYF
>TRBJ2-7|TRBV7-2|NA|NA
TGTGCCAGCAGCCACCGGGACACTGGGGCCTACGAGCAGTACTTC
CASSHRDTGAYEQYF
>TRBJ2-1|TRBV5-4|once|TRBD2
TGTGCCTACGCCTCCGGGATGACTAGCGGGAGAGGTCAGCAGTTCTTC
CAYASGMTSGRGQQFF
>TRBJ1-1|TRBV18|once|NA
TGTGCCAGCTCACCAAGACAGTTGAACACTGAAGCTTTCTTT
CASSPRQLNTEAFF
>TRBJ2-5|TRBV5-1|NA|NA
TGCGCCAGCAGCTTGGAAACAGGGATCGCGAAGACCCAGTACTTC
CASSLETGIAKTQYF
>TRBJ2-2|TRBV18|NA|NA
TGTGCCAGCTCACCGGGACTTCAAAACACCGGGGAGCTGTTTTTT
CASSPGLQNTGELFF
>TRBJ2-3|TRBV18|NA|TRBD1
TGTGCCAGCTCACGCACCACGGGACAGCCTCCCTCCACAGATACGCAGTATTTT
CASSRTTGQPPSTDTQYF
>TRBJ1-5|TRBV19|NA|NA
TGTGCCAGTACCCCCGACGGGATCAATCAGCCCCAGCATTTT
CASTPDGINQPQHF
>TRBJ2-7|TRBV28|NA|NA
TGTGCCAGCAGTTCACCCGGGGAAAGAAGCTCCTACGAGCAGTACTTC
CASSSPGERSSYEQYF
>TRBJ2-1|TRBV27|once|NA
TGTGCCAGCAGCCCGGGACAGAGATCGCGGGGAGGCAATGAGCAGTTCTTC
CASSPGQRSRGGNEQFF
>TRBJ2-7|TRBV7-9|NA|NA
TGTGCCAGCAGCGAACAGGTGACGACCGACGAGCAGTACTTC
CASSEQVTTDEQYF
>TRBJ2-1|TRBV5-8|NA|TRBD2
TGTGCCAGCAGCTTGGAACTAGCGGGAATGCATGAGCAGTTCTTC
CASSLELAGMHEQFF
>TRBJ2-7|TRBV9|NA|TRBD2
TGTGCCAGCAGCGTAGACGGGAGGGCGGACGAGCAGTACTTC
CASSVDGRADEQYF
>TRBJ2-3|TRBV2|NA|NA
TGTGCCAGCAGTGAATTCGTCACAGATACGCAGTATTTT
CASSEFVTDTQYF
>TRBJ2-7|TRBV27|once|TRBD2
TGTGCCAGCAGTATATTAGCGGGAGTGGTCTACGAGCAGTACTTC
CASSILAGVVYEQYF
>TRBJ2-6|TRBV7-9|NA|NA
TGTGCCAGCAGCTTAGCGCAGGCTGGGGCCAACGTCCTGACTTTC
CASSLAQAGANVLTF
>TRBJ2-5|TRBV7-9|NA|TRBD1
TGTGCCAGCAGCCCCCAGGGGGACCAAGAGACCCAGTACTTC
CASSPQGDQETQYF
>TRBJ2-2|TRBV7-9|NA|TRBD2
TGTGCCAGCAGCCCACTCGGGACTACGAACACCGGGGAGCTGTTTTTT
CASSPLGTTNTGELFF
>TRBJ2-4|TRBV29-1|NA|NA
TGCAGCGTCTCGTCCGCGGGGGCGCGGGGGCAGTACTTC
CSVSSAGARGQYF